The clone carrying this T cell receptor beta chain was seen only once. Trimming took 0 bases from V and 0 from J, leaving 10 bases between them. The CDR3 length is 15 residues. The germline V gene encodes CDR1 SGHRS and CDR2 YFSETQ. The source of the sample is a study of control samples from healthy donors and cancer patients. Libraries were prepared by immunoSEQ multiplex PCR; TCRdb keeps only in-frame clonotypes and omits some of them. The sample has about 410,000 clones, approximately 92% seen once. The receptor comes from a middle-aged man with head and neck cancer. The sequenced material came from PBMCs. The rearrangement joins TRBV5-1 to TRBJ2-7, with D maybe TRBD2 (6 bases). CDR3 sequence: CASSLAAGSSYEQYF. CDR3 DNA: TGCGCCAGCAGCTTGGCGGCGGGATCCTCCTACGAGCAGTACTTC.